The sequence of this TCR beta chain was determined in a study of T-cell memory formation after mild COVID-19. V lost 4 bases and J lost 12; bases outside the gene matches: 11. CDR1 and CDR2 from the germline V gene are LGHNA and YSLEER. The CDR3 length is 14 residues. Findings and caveats of the study: The authors did not confirm SARS-CoV-2 specificity of second-wave clones peaking day 37.

cDNA libraries for TCR alpha and TCR beta, carrying sample barcodes and UMIs, came from 5'RACE with constant-segment primers. TCRdb reprocessed the 5' RACE reads with MiXCR, giving one entry per CDR3 protein. This repertoire shows hundreds of thousands of distinct CDR3 sequences, 15% to 20% found once; its top ten account for under 25%. A word on this clonotype: Its antigen is still unknown.

The sequence was obtained from a man between 18 and 35 years old who had mild COVID-19 (a few samples of this study predate the infection). Cell type and time point are not known. Sequencing was performed on PBMCs or a T cell subset sorted from them (not recorded which). The chain links TRBV4-3 to TRBJ2-2, with 7 bases aligning to TRBD1. The CDR3 bases are TGCGCCAGCAGCCCCGAATCTCAAGGGGGCAAGCTGTTTTTT. It codes for CASSPESQGGKLFF.